This T cell receptor (beta chain) is drawn from a study of T-cell reconstitution after alpha-beta-depleted transplantation in children. The CDR3 is 15 amino acids. The V end was cut by 8 bases, the J end by 3 bases, with 18 bases between. Germline CDR1 and CDR2: MNHEY and SMNVEV (reference sequence). General study points: The origin of alpha-beta T cells about two months after transplant was reportedly several hundred expanded graft clones. T cells produced anew were the main source of T-cell counts and diversity one year after transplant.

The sample holds many counts of this clonotype. What it binds is unknown. Unique molecular identifiers featured in how the TCRbeta library was prepared. TCRdb reprocessed the PCR reads with MiXCR, giving one entry per CDR3 protein. Among about 1,000,000 distinct CDR3 sequences, less than 30% were seen once, and the ten largest hold about 28%. This TCR was sampled from a boy under three years old who had a stem cell transplant for SCID, so the T cells may come from the graft donor. V is TRBV27 and J is TRBJ2-3, with D possibly matching TRBD2 (7 bases). Sequencing was performed on PBMCs, mostly from graft donor cells, taken 360 days after TCRalphabeta/CD19-depleted stem cell transplant. The CDR3 here is CASALFRGGTDTQYF. For the CDR3, the DNA is TGTGCCAGCGCCCTCTTTAGGGGGGGGACAGATACGCAGTATTTT.